This paragraph reports one T cell receptor beta chain. These data are taken from a study of CD8 T cells in Susac syndrome. With random hexamers, reverse transcription was performed on about 0.45 to 1 ug of RNA. A single record per CDR3 protein comes from TCRdb applying MiXCR to the immunoSEQ multiplex PCR reads. The repertoire holds about 200,000 distinct CDR3 sequences, with 90% to 95% as singletons. In blood CD8+ and CD4+ T cells, TCR beta underwent sequencing. Isolation of CD8+ and CD4+ T cells was performed negatively, whereas enrichment of TEMRA cells was done by FACS. The germline gives CDR1 SQVTM, CDR2 ANQGSEA. V was trimmed by 5 bases and J by 8 bases, leaving 12 bases between them. The CDR3 has 11 residues.

Material for sequencing was CD4+ T cells from PBMCs. This sequence originates from a human donor with Susac syndrome. The rearrangement links TRBV29-1 to TRBJ1-2, with D tentatively TRBD1 (5 bases). The CDR3: CSVLRDGGYTF. The CDR3 DNA reads as TGCAGCGTTCTCAGGGACGGGGGCTACACCTTC.